This entry lists 27 T cell receptor beta chains sequenced from one sample in a study of cytomegalovirus exposure and HLA in healthy donors. It was with 60 Vbeta and 13 Jbeta primers that the PCR ran. The data were produced by immunoSEQ multiplex PCR, yet TCRdb's version contains in-frame clones alone and is incomplete. The table has roughly 80,000 clones, 74% seen once. Sequencing was performed on PBMCs. These receptors all stem from a woman aged 50 to 60 in good health and CMV-seropositive.

The rearrangement uses TRBV2 and TRBJ2-4; D is perhaps TRBD2 (5 bases). The V gene lost 2 bases and the J gene lost 0 bases, with 11 bases spanning the gap. The length of the CDR3 is 16 residues. Germline CDR1 reads SNHLY; CDR2 reads FYNNEI. The CDR3 reads CASSEPAGLAKNIQYF. CDR3 nucleotide sequence: TGTGCCAGCAGTGAACCGGCGGGCCTAGCCAAAAACATTCAGTACTTC.

This chain connects TRBV13 to TRBJ2-3, with D maybe TRBD2 (6 bases). Germline CDR1 and CDR2: PRHDT and FYEKMQ (reference sequence). Trimming stripped 2 bases from V and 2 bases from J, with 17 bases between. The CDR3 is made up of 17 amino acids. In nucleotides, the CDR3 is TGTGCCAGCAGCTTACAAGCGTTCGGCGGGATCACAGATACGCAGTATTTT. Translating gives CASSLQAFGGITDTQYF.

The chain combines TRBV5-4 with TRBJ2-2; 7 nucleotides line up with TRBD1. This CDR3 contains 13 residues. Germline V gene sequence: CDR1 SGHNT, CDR2 YYREEE (reference sequence). Germline trimming cut 2 bases from V and 7 bases from J; bases unmatched to any gene: 2. CDR3 residues: CASSFRTGGELFF. The CDR3 DNA reads TGTGCCAGCAGCTTCCGGACAGGCGGGGAGCTGTTTTTT.

The chain employs TRBV11-2 and TRBJ1-1; TRBD1 matches 7 bases. The germline gives CDR1 SGHAT, CDR2 FQNNGV. This CDR3 has 14 residues. V was pared by 5 bases and J by 5 bases, with 8 bases of the junction left unmatched. The chain's CDR3 is CASSLRQGRTEAFF. CDR3 in DNA: TGTGCCAGCAGCCTTCGACAGGGAAGGACTGAAGCTTTCTTT.

This chain links TRBV30 with TRBJ2-5; possible D gene TRBD2, 6 bases. The CDR3 has 13 residues. Germline V lookup: CDR1 GTSNPN, CDR2 SVGIG (reference sequence). Trimming removed 7 bases at V and 0 bases at J, with 12 bases between. The CDR3 spells CAFSGGNQETQYF. Written as DNA, the CDR3 is TGTGCCTTCTCAGGAGGGAACCAAGAGACCCAGTACTTC.

The CDR3 DNA sequence: TGCAGCGTTGAACCTCCGGGACAGTTCGGAGCTTTCTTT. It is translated as CSVEPPGQFGAFF. The genes are TRBV29-1 and TRBJ1-1, with 7 bases aligning to TRBD1. Per the germline V gene, CDR1 is SQVTM and CDR2 is ANQGSEA. The CDR3 spans 13 residues. With 2 bases clipped from V and 10 bases from J, the junction kept 10 bases outside the gene matches.

The rearrangement links TRBV27 to TRBJ2-1; 13 nucleotides line up with TRBD2. The germline V gene encodes CDR1 MNHEY and CDR2 SMNVEV (reference sequence). Trimming removed 4 bases from V and 7 bases from J; junction bases left unmatched: 10. The CDR3 has 17 amino acids. The CDR3 nucleotides are TGTGCCAGCAGTTCTGCCGTACTAGCGGGAGGGCCTAATGAGCAGTTCTTC. It codes for CASSSAVLAGGPNEQFF.

The chain is built from TRBV6-5 and TRBJ1-1; 7 bases map to TRBD1. V was clipped by 5 bases and J by 5 bases; unmatched bases: 8. The germline V gene encodes CDR1 MNHEY and CDR2 SVGAGI. The length of the CDR3 is 14 residues. CDR3 in DNA: TGTGCCAGCAGTACCCGACAGGGTGGGACTGAAGCTTTCTTT. Translation: CASSTRQGGTEAFF.

The chain joins TRBV19 to TRBJ2-1; TRBD2 might be the D (6 bases). V was cut by 7 bases and J by 0 bases, with 13 bases left in between. CDR1 is LNHDA, CDR2 SQIVND, per germline (reference sequence). The CDR3 has 15 residues. The CDR3 bases are TGTGCCAGTACAATTCGCGGGACCTCCTACAATGAGCAGTTCTTC. As protein: CASTIRGTSYNEQFF.

V gene TRBV11-2 combines with J gene TRBJ2-7; D is perhaps TRBD1 (6 bases). CDR1 is SGHAT, CDR2 FQNNGV, per germline. The germline V and J ends were trimmed by 5 bases and 3 bases, with 14 bases remaining between them. The length of the CDR3 is 14 residues. DNA for the CDR3: TGTGCCAGCAGCCAGCGAGGCAGGGGCTACGAGCAGTACTTC. Protein product: CASSQRGRGYEQYF.

CDR3 bases: TGTGCCAGCAGTTTACCGTCTAACTATGGCTACACCTTC. Protein product: CASSLPSNYGYTF. The chain couples TRBV28 to TRBJ1-2; D is unresolved. V lost 2 bases and J lost 0, with 4 bases in between. The length of the CDR3 is 13 residues. From germline, CDR1 is MDHEN and CDR2 SYDVKM.

As concerns this clone: A junction boundary mismatches the germline segment, possibly from a read error. The chain links TRBV7-9 to TRBJ2-5; the D is unclear. Germline V CDR1 and CDR2: SEHNR, FQNEAQ (reference sequence). The CDR3 contains 12 residues. The chain's CDR3 is CSSTTGSETQYF. CDR3 DNA sequence: TGTTCCAGCACCACGGGTTCTGAGACCCAGTACTTC.

This clone has only a few counts. The V and J genes are TRBV27 and TRBJ1-1, with TRBD1 matching 7 bases. V lost 3 bases, J lost 0 bases, and 10 bases stayed unmatched. This CDR3 is 17 amino acids long. Germline-derived CDR1 and CDR2 are MNHEY and SMNVEV (reference sequence). Here the CDR3 reads CASSFLMTGRMNTEAFF. The CDR3 DNA is TGTGCCAGCAGTTTCCTAATGACAGGGCGCATGAACACTGAAGCTTTCTTT.

This clone is a singleton in its sample. The chain couples TRBV28 to TRBJ2-2; 9 nucleotides align to TRBD1. The germline gives CDR1 MDHEN, CDR2 SYDVKM. The CDR3 loop spans 12 amino acids. The junction had 4 bases not matched to a gene; V was cut back by 6 bases and J by 11 bases. In DNA, the CDR3 is TGTGCCAGCAGAAGGACAGGGGACGAGCTGTTTTTT. This translates into CASRRTGDELFF.

This chain uses TRBV11-3 with TRBJ2-2; TRBD1 matches 9 bases. Germline V gives CDR1 SGHNT, CDR2 YENEEA. This CDR3 spans 17 amino acids. Trimming cost V 5 bases and J 3 bases; bases outside gene matches: 10. CDR3 bases: TGTGCCAGCAGCCTACGAACAGGGGGCAAGGACACCGGGGAGCTGTTTTTT. Its protein product is CASSLRTGGKDTGELFF.

The chain uses TRBV6-1 and TRBJ2-2; D is ambiguous. Germline CDR1 reads MNHNS; CDR2 reads SASEGT. This CDR3 region has 13 residues. Trimming left V 0 bases short and J 6 bases short, with 5 bases between. The CDR3 sequence is CASSEARAGELFF. DNA of the CDR3: TGTGCCAGCAGTGAAGCCCGGGCCGGGGAGCTGTTTTTT.

This clone qualifies as medium-sized. The germline gene is not matched at one end of the junction; a read error may be the cause. The chain couples TRBV10-2 to TRBJ2-3; 7 nucleotides match TRBD2. Germline assignment: CDR1 WSHSY and CDR2 SAAADI. The CDR3 extends over 15 amino acids. CDR3 bases: TGCGCCACCAGTCATCCTAGCGGTCTCACAGATACGCAGTATTTT. Its translation is CATSHPSGLTDTQYF.

The rearrangement links TRBV6-5 to TRBJ1-2, with 7 bases identical to TRBD1. V shed 7 bases, J shed 7 bases, and the junction held 6 bases outside the gene matches. The CDR3 is 12 amino acids. The V gene's germline CDR1 is MNHEY and CDR2 SVGAGI. CDR3 in DNA: TGTGCCAGCACGACAGGGCTCGGTGGCTACACCTTC. Protein: CASTTGLGGYTF.

This clone was detected a few times. The chain links TRBV30 to TRBJ1-1, with D tentatively TRBD1 (5 bases). Looked up from germline, CDR1 is GTSNPN and CDR2 is SVGIG (reference sequence). The CDR3 is made up of 11 amino acids. The germline V and J ends were trimmed by 1 base and 7 bases, with 7 bases remaining between them. The chain's CDR3 is CAWSEGFEAFF. CDR3 bases: TGTGCCTGGAGTGAGGGGTTTGAAGCTTTCTTT.

This clone came up a few times. The chain links TRBV5-4 to TRBJ2-5; TRBD2 might be the D (6 bases). Trimming shortened V by 4 bases and J by 4 bases, and 14 bases separated the two germline ends. This CDR3 spans 14 amino acids. Germline-derived CDR1 and CDR2 are SGHNT and YYREEE (reference sequence). The CDR3 DNA follows: TGTGCCAGCAGCGGGGGACTCCCACGAGAGACCCAGTACTTC. It translates to CASSGGLPRETQYF.

The chain employs TRBV5-1 and TRBJ1-6, with 9 bases that match TRBD1. This CDR3 region has 14 residues. Germline trimming cut 6 bases from V and 9 bases from J; bases unmatched to any gene: 7. The germline V gene encodes CDR1 SGHRS and CDR2 YFSETQ. The CDR3 spells CASTPGQGSSPLHF. The CDR3 nucleotides are TGCGCCAGCACCCCGGGACAGGGAAGTTCACCCCTCCACTTT.

The chain carries TRBV9 and TRBJ2-1, with TRBD2 matching over 8 bases. There are 12 residues in the CDR3. Trimming took 6 bases from V and 7 from J; bases not matched to a gene: 3. Germline lookup yields CDR1 SGDLS and CDR2 YYNGEE. Here the CDR3 DNA reads TGTGCCAGCAACCGGGAGGGAAATGAGCAGTTCTTC. It is translated as CASNREGNEQFF.

The chain employs TRBV27 and TRBJ1-1, with TRBD1 matching over 9 bases. Germline CDR1 reads MNHEY; CDR2 reads SMNVEV (reference sequence). J lost 11 bases, V lost 6 bases, and 10 bases had no gene match. This CDR3 spans 13 amino acids. Here the CDR3 reads CASRPRTGAGAFF. As DNA, the CDR3 is TGTGCCAGCAGACCCCGGACAGGGGCGGGGGCTTTCTTT.

The rearrangement joins TRBV7-9 to TRBJ2-3; D gene ambiguous. The V gene's germline CDR1 is SEHNR and CDR2 FQNEAQ (reference sequence). This CDR3 is built from 16 residues. V shed 0 bases and J shed 5 bases, with 15 bases lying between them. CDR3 amino acids: CASSLALQDFGDTQYF. In DNA, the CDR3 is TGTGCCAGCAGCTTAGCGCTCCAGGATTTTGGAGATACGCAGTATTTT.

This sequence joins TRBV7-6 and TRBJ1-2; possibly TRBD1 for D (5 bases). Germline CDR1 reads SGHVS; CDR2 reads FNYEAQ. The CDR3 runs to 15 residues. V lost 0 bases and J lost 4, with 12 bases in between. The CDR3 sequence: CASSLARASLYGYTF. The CDR3 DNA reads as TGTGCCAGCAGCTTAGCCAGGGCATCCCTCTATGGCTACACCTTC.

The chain links TRBV2 to TRBJ2-5; D may be TRBD2 (6 bases). V lost 4 bases to trimming and J lost 2 bases, with 8 bases between them. The CDR3 has 13 amino acids. Germline V gene sequence: CDR1 SNHLY, CDR2 FYNNEI. The CDR3 DNA follows: TGTGCCAGCAGTGCCCGGGGGCAAGAGACCCAGTACTTC. Protein: CASSARGQETQYF.

This sequence joins TRBV5-1 and TRBJ2-1; D unclear. The V gene's germline CDR1 is SGHRS and CDR2 YFSETQ. The length of the CDR3 is 12 residues. V gave up 0 bases and J gave up 10 bases, with 8 bases separating them. The CDR3 sequence: CASSLVQAEQFF. The CDR3 DNA reads TGCGCCAGCAGCTTGGTGCAGGCGGAGCAGTTCTTC. Combining the CDR3 with reference TRBV5-1 and TRBJ2-1 gives the whole variable domain KAGVTQTPRYLIKTRGQQVTLSCSPISGHRSVSWYQQTPGQGLQFLFEYFSETQRNKGNFPGRFSGRQFSNSRSEMNVSTLELGDSALYLCASSLVQAEQFFGPGTRLTVL.